Below, 27 T cell receptor beta chains from the same sample are listed, as sequenced in a study of PD-1 blockade in classical Hodgkin lymphoma. The repertoire was sequenced with immunoSEQ multiplex PCR; TCRdb's copy has only in-frame clones and lacks some. The sample contains 65,000 to 95,000 clones, approximately 88% of which appear only once. Each and every patient relapsed after autologous stem cell transplantation, and patients got differing brentuximab vedotin exposure. Here the sequenced sample was peripheral blood mononuclear cells (PBMCs), taken at baseline. The receptors were sampled from a human donor with classical Hodgkin lymphoma.

The count of this clone is one. The genes are TRBV9 and TRBJ2-5, with TRBD2 matching 9 bases. The CDR3 loop spans 16 amino acids. CDR1 and CDR2 from the germline V gene are SGDLS and YYNGEE. Losses at the gene ends were 3 bases for V and 1 base for J; bases not matched to a gene: 7. CDR3 in DNA: TGTGCCAGCAGCGAGCGACGGACTAGCGTCCAAGAGACCCAGTACTTC. Translated, it gives CASSERRTSVQETQYF.

The rearrangement links TRBV28 to TRBJ1-5; a possible D gene is TRBD1 (6 bases). V lost 6 bases and J 3 bases, leaving 18 bases between the germline ends. The V gene's germline CDR1 is MDHEN and CDR2 SYDVKM. The CDR3 length is 16 residues. DNA for the CDR3: TGTGCCAGCAGGGGTTACATCGGGACAATCAATCAGCCCCAGCATTTT. This gives the protein CASRGYIGTINQPQHF.

This clone was recorded only once. This chain joins TRBV5-1 and TRBJ2-2; TRBD2 matches at 11 bases. Unmatched junction bases numbered 6, after V lost 1 base and J lost 4 bases. Germline CDR1 SGHRS, CDR2 YFSETQ. The CDR3 is 17 amino acids. The CDR3 DNA follows: TGCGCCAGCAGCTTGCTAGCGGGAGGTCTTCGCACCGGGGAGCTGTTTTTT. This sequence encodes CASSLLAGGLRTGELFF.

This clone was counted a single time. This chain joins TRBV28 and TRBJ2-7, with 7 bases matching TRBD2. J gave up 5 bases and V 8 bases, and 6 bases lay outside the gene matches. This CDR3 spans 12 amino acids. Germline lookup yields CDR1 MDHEN and CDR2 SYDVKM. In DNA form, the CDR3 reads TGTGCCAGCCGCGGGAGCGGACACGAGCAGTACTTC. Protein product: CASRGSGHEQYF.

The CDR3, as DNA: TGTGCCATCAGGTTAGCGGGAGCGGGTGAGCAGTTCTTC. Residues: CAIRLAGAGEQFF. The chain employs TRBV10-3 and TRBJ2-1; 9 bases match TRBD2. Unmatched junction bases numbered 6, after V lost 6 bases and J lost 9 bases. The CDR3 is 13 residues long. CDR1 and CDR2 from the germline V gene are ENHRY and SYGVKD.

CDR3 region: CASRTFQRYGYTF. CDR3 coding DNA: TGTGCCAGCAGGACCTTTCAACGGTATGGCTACACCTTC. The V call is TRBV6-1, the J call TRBJ1-2; no clear D gene. There are 13 residues in the CDR3. The ends were cut back, 6 bases at V and 5 bases at J, with 13 bases in the middle. CDR1 MNHNS and CDR2 SASEGT come from the germline V gene.

The chain links TRBV4-3 to TRBJ2-1; 9 positions match TRBD2. Germline-derived CDR1 and CDR2 are LGHNA and YSLEER. The CDR3 runs 17 residues. V shed 10 bases, J shed 0 bases, and the junction held 13 bases outside the gene matches. The CDR3 DNA is TGCGCCAACCCACCACCCTTAGCGGGAGCCTCCTACAATGAGCAGTTCTTC. Encoded protein: CANPPPLAGASYNEQFF.

The chain couples TRBV6-1 to TRBJ2-7; a weak D match, TRBD1 (6 bases). This CDR3 comprises 13 residues. Germline V gene sequence: CDR1 MNHNS, CDR2 SASEGT. Trimming shortened V by 3 bases and J by 6 bases, and 12 bases separated the two germline ends. The CDR3, as DNA: TGTGCCAGCAGTGACAGGGGTTTCTCCGAGCAGTACTTC. This sequence encodes CASSDRGFSEQYF.

CDR3 nucleotides: TGTGCCAGCAGTTCTTTACGCAGGAACACTGAAGCTTTCTTT. Protein sequence: CASSSLRRNTEAFF. The chain combines TRBV27 with TRBJ1-1; D is unresolved. The CDR3 is 14 amino acids. V lost 4 bases and J 1 base, leaving 10 bases between the germline ends. CDR1 and CDR2 from the germline V gene are MNHEY and SMNVEV (reference sequence).

The chain is built from TRBV10-1 and TRBJ2-1; TRBD2 matches at 12 bases. Per the germline V gene, CDR1 is WNHNN and CDR2 is SYGVQD (reference sequence). J lost 7 bases, V lost 3 bases, and 7 bases had no gene match. The CDR3 runs to 16 residues. The CDR3: CASSDPSGRARNEQFF. The CDR3 nucleotides are TGCGCCAGCAGTGACCCTAGCGGGAGGGCCAGGAATGAGCAGTTCTTC.

The V gene is TRBV19, the J gene TRBJ1-3; TRBD1 might be the D (6 bases). The CDR3 sequence is 16 residues long. CDR1 and CDR2 from the germline V gene are LNHDA and SQIVND (reference sequence). V was cut by 3 bases and J by 0 bases, with 12 bases left in between. CDR3 in DNA: TGTGCCAGTAGTATTACAGGGCCAACCTCTGGAAACACCATATATTTT. Its protein product is CASSITGPTSGNTIYF.

The rearrangement links TRBV11-2 to TRBJ1-2; tentative D call: TRBD1 (5 bases). V lost 2 bases, J lost 3 bases, and 16 bases lay in between. The length of the CDR3 is 16 residues. Per germline, CDR1 SGHAT and CDR2 FQNNGV. Here the CDR3 reads CASSLIPGPEDYGYTF. The DNA for the CDR3 is TGTGCCAGCAGCTTAATCCCAGGGCCAGAGGACTATGGCTACACCTTC.

This clone was seen more than once but under ten times. The chain employs TRBV4-3 and TRBJ2-1, with 8 nucleotides matching TRBD2. CDR3 size: 17 residues. Trimming cost V 1 base and J 4 bases; bases outside gene matches: 9. Per the germline V gene, CDR1 is LGHNA and CDR2 is YSLEER. The CDR3 sequence is CASSQGGPSGLYNEQFF. CDR3 nucleotide sequence: TGCGCCAGCAGCCAAGGAGGGCCTAGCGGGCTATACAATGAGCAGTTCTTC.

The chain joins TRBV10-3 to TRBJ1-2, with 9 nucleotides matching TRBD1. The CDR3 is 15 residues long. V shed 2 bases, J shed 3 bases, and the junction held 4 bases outside the gene matches. The V gene's germline CDR1 is ENHRY and CDR2 SYGVKD. The CDR3 DNA follows: TGTGCCATCAGTGAGCCCGACAGGGGGGACTATGGCTACACCTTC. Protein: CAISEPDRGDYGYTF.

This sequence joins TRBV27 and TRBJ1-1, with a tentative D call TRBD1 (5 bases). From germline, CDR1 is MNHEY and CDR2 SMNVEV (reference sequence). This CDR3 is 15 amino acids long. Trimming removed 4 bases at V and 1 base at J, with 13 bases between. CDR3 protein: CASSSYDSSNTEAFF. CDR3 DNA sequence: TGTGCCAGCAGTTCCTACGACAGCTCGAACACTGAAGCTTTCTTT.

J is TRBJ1-1 and V is TRBV11-1, with TRBD1 matching 7 bases. The CDR3 loop spans 14 amino acids. Looked up from germline, CDR1 is SGHAT and CDR2 is FQDESV (reference sequence). Losses at the gene ends were 3 bases for V and 5 bases for J; bases not matched to a gene: 6. CDR3 loop: CASSFVTGNTEAFF. CDR3 in DNA: TGTGCCAGCAGCTTTGTGACAGGGAATACTGAAGCTTTCTTT.

CDR3 sequence (DNA): TGCGCCAGCAGCCAAACCCCGGGACTAGCGGGAGGGGGGGAGCAGTACTTC. This encodes CASSQTPGLAGGGEQYF. The chain couples TRBV4-1 to TRBJ2-7; the match to TRBD2 covers 16 bases. This CDR3 has 17 amino acids. Germline lookup yields CDR1 MGHRA and CDR2 YSYEKL. The V and J ends lost 2 bases and 7 bases, in that order; junction bases with no gene match: 8.

V is TRBV19 and J is TRBJ1-4; 7 bases are a match to TRBD1. CDR1 and CDR2 from the germline V gene are LNHDA and SQIVND (reference sequence). The CDR3 length is 14 residues. The J segment lost 4 bases and the V segment lost 5 bases, leaving 4 bases of the junction unmatched. This CDR3 reads CASSRDRLNEKLFF. As DNA, the CDR3 is TGTGCCAGTAGTCGGGACAGACTTAATGAAAAACTGTTTTTT.

This clone is a singleton in its sample. This sequence joins TRBV6-1 and TRBJ2-7; D is possibly TRBD2 (5 bases). The CDR3 is 14 amino acids. V was trimmed by 5 bases and J by 5 bases, leaving 16 bases between them. Per germline, CDR1 MNHNS and CDR2 SASEGT. CDR3 sequence: CASSPRTSPDEQYF. In nucleotides, the CDR3 is TGTGCCAGCAGTCCCCGGACTTCGCCCGACGAGCAGTACTTC.

This chain connects TRBV30 to TRBJ2-5; 12 nucleotides line up with TRBD2. The trim removed 2 bases at V and 6 bases at J, leaving 10 bases unmatched. Germline V gene data show CDR1 as GTSNPN and CDR2 as SVGIG (reference sequence). The CDR3 length is 16 residues. CDR3 coding DNA: TGTGCCTGGAGTCCACGTCGGACTAGCGGGATAAAGACCCAGTACTTC. Translation: CAWSPRRTSGIKTQYF.

V gene TRBV5-6 combines with J gene TRBJ1-5, with D maybe TRBD1 (5 bases). The CDR3 has 15 residues. Trimming took 1 base from V and 7 from J, leaving 15 bases between them. From germline, CDR1 is SGHDT and CDR2 YYEEEE. The CDR3, as DNA: TGTGCCAGCAGCTTGAACTCTGGAGGGGAGCAGCCCCAGCATTTT. Amino acid sequence: CASSLNSGGEQPQHF.

This sequence joins TRBV28 and TRBJ2-7; perhaps TRBD1 as D (5 bases). There are 14 residues in the CDR3. Trimming stripped 5 bases from V and 3 bases from J, with 14 bases between. Germline CDR1 and CDR2: MDHEN and SYDVKM. CDR3 protein: CASSRAGQGYEQYF. CDR3 coding DNA: TGTGCCAGCAGTCGGGCAGGGCAGGGCTACGAGCAGTACTTC.

The chain recombines TRBV29-1 with TRBJ2-1, with no clear D. The germline V gene has CDR1 SQVTM and CDR2 ANQGSEA. The length of the CDR3 is 11 residues. V lost 8 bases to trimming and J lost 1 base, with 6 bases between them. CDR3: CSTQSYNEQFF. The DNA for the CDR3 is TGCAGCACCCAGTCCTACAATGAGCAGTTCTTC.

This sequence joins TRBV27 and TRBJ1-4, with D unresolved. The CDR3 runs to 18 residues. V lost 8 bases and J 3 bases, leaving 25 bases between the germline ends. Germline loops: CDR1 MNHEY, CDR2 SMNVEV (reference sequence). CDR3 amino acids: CASSSRWKEPPANEKLFF. The CDR3 DNA reads as TGTGCCAGCTCCTCAAGGTGGAAAGAGCCGCCGGCTAATGAAAAACTGTTTTTT. The full variable domain, rest sourced from reference TRBV27 and TRBJ1-4, is EAQVTQNPRYLITVTGKKLTVTCSQNMNHEYMSWYRQDPGLGLRQIYYSMNVEVTDKGDVPEGYKVSRKEKRNFPLILESPSPNQTSLYFCASSSRWKEPPANEKLFFGSGTQLSVL.

V and J are TRBV5-1 and TRBJ1-1; tentatively, D is TRBD1 (5 bases). The germline V gene encodes CDR1 SGHRS and CDR2 YFSETQ. The V and J ends lost 0 bases and 4 bases respectively, with 16 bases between them. The CDR3 is made up of 16 amino acids. As DNA, the CDR3 is TGCGCCAGCAGCTTGGCCTTAGATGTTAGGGGCACTGAAGCTTTCTTT. Encoded protein: CASSLALDVRGTEAFF.

The rearrangement links TRBV6-1 to TRBJ1-1; D is ambiguous. The length of the CDR3 is 15 residues. The V end lost 7 bases, the J end lost 0 bases, and 15 bases lay between the germline ends. Germline V gene lookup returns CDR1 MNHNS and CDR2 SASEGT. This chain's CDR3 is CASIGRYLLNTEAFF. The CDR3 coding sequence is TGTGCCAGCATAGGACGGTACCTTCTGAACACTGAAGCTTTCTTT.

The chain links TRBV5-5 to TRBJ2-7; D remains ambiguous. V was clipped by 0 bases and J by 2 bases, with 12 bases between them. CDR3 length: 15 residues. In germline, CDR1 is SGHKS, CDR2 YYEKEE (reference sequence). The CDR3: CASSLVLSIAYEQYF. The CDR3 nucleotides are TGTGCCAGCAGCTTGGTATTGTCGATTGCCTACGAGCAGTACTTC.